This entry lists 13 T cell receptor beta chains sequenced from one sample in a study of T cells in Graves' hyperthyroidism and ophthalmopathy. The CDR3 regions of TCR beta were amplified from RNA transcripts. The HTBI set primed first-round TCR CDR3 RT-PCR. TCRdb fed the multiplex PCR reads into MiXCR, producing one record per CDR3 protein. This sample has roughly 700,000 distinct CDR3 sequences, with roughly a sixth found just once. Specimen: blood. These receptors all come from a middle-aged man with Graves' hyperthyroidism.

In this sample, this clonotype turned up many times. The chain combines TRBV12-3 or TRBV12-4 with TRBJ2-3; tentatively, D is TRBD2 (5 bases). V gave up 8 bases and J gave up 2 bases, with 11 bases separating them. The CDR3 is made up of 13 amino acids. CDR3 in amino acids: CASLREHTDTQYF. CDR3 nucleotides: TGTGCCAGCCTCCGGGAACACACAGATACGCAGTATTTT.

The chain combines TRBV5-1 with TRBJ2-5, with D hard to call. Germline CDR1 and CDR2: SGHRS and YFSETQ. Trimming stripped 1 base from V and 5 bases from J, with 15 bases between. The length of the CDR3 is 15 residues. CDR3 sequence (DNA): TGCGCCAGCAGCTTGTGGGCAGTTCCTTCGGAGACCCAGTACTTC. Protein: CASSLWAVPSETQYF.

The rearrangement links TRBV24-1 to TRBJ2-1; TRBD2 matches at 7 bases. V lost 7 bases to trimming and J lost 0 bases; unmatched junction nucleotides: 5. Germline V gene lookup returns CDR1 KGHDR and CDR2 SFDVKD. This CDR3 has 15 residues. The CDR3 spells CATSERDHSYNEQFF. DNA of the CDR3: TGTGCCACCAGCGAGCGGGATCACTCCTACAATGAGCAGTTCTTC.

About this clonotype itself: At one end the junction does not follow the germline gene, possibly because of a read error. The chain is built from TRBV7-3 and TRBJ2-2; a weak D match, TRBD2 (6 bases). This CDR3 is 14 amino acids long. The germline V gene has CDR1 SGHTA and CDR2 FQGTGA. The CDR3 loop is CASSLEPGGGELFF. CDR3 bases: TGTGCCAGCAGCTTAGAGCCAGGTGGCGGGGAGCTGTTCTTT.

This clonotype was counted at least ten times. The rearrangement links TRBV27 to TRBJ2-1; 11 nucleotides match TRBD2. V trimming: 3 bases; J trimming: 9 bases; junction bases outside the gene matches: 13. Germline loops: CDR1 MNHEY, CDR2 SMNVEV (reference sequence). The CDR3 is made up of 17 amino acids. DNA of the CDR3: TGTGCCAGCAGTTTTATTTTGTCGACTAGCGGGATGAGTGAGCAGTTCTTC. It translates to CASSFILSTSGMSEQFF.

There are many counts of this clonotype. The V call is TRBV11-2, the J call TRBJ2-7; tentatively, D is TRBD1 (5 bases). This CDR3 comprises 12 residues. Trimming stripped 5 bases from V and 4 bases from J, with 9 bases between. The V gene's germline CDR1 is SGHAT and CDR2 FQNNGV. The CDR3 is CASSTQGYEQYF. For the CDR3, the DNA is TGTGCCAGCAGCACCCAGGGATACGAGCAGTACTTC.

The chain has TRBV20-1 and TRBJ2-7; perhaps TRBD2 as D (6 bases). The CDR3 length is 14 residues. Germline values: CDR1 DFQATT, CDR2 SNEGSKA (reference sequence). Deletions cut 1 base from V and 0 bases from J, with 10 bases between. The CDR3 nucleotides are TGCAGTGCTAGAGGCGGGACCATCTCCTACGAGCAGTACTTC. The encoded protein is CSARGGTISYEQYF.

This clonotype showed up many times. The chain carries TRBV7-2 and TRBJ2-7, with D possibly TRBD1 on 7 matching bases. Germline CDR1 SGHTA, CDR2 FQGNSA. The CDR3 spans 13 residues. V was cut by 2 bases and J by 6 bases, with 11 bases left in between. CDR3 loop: CASSLQGGREQYF. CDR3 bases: TGTGCCAGCAGCTTACAGGGGGGACGCGAGCAGTACTTC.

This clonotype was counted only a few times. The CDR3 here is CSAKPSYEQYF. CDR3 DNA: TGCAGTGCTAAGCCCTCCTACGAGCAGTACTTC. J is TRBJ2-7 and V is TRBV20-1; no clear D gene. Germline loops: CDR1 DFQATT, CDR2 SNEGSKA (reference sequence). The CDR3 length is 11 residues. Trimming took 4 bases from V and 0 from J, leaving 4 bases between them.

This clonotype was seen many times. The CDR3 coding sequence is TGTGCCAGCAGTTCGACAGGGGCCGGCTCCTACGAGCAGTACTTC. This gives the protein CASSSTGAGSYEQYF. The chain couples TRBV2 to TRBJ2-7; 8 positions match TRBD1. Germline V CDR1 and CDR2: SNHLY, FYNNEI. The V and J ends lost 5 bases and 0 bases, in that order; junction bases with no gene match: 6. The CDR3 length is 15 residues.

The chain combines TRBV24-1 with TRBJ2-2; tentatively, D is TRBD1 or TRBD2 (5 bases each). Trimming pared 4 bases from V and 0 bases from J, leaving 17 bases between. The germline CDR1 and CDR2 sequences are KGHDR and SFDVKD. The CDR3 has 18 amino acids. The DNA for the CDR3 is TGTGCCACCAGTGACAATGTTGGGGACGGTACGAACACCGGGGAGCTGTTTTTT. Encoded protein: CATSDNVGDGTNTGELFF.

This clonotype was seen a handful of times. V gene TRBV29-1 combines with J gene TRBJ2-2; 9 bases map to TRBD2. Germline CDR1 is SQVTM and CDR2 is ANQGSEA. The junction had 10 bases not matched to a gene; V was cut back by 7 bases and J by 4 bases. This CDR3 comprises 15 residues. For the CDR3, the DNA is TGCAGCGCCGCGGGGAGCGGGAGGACCACCGGGGAGCTGTTTTTT. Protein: CSAAGSGRTTGELFF.

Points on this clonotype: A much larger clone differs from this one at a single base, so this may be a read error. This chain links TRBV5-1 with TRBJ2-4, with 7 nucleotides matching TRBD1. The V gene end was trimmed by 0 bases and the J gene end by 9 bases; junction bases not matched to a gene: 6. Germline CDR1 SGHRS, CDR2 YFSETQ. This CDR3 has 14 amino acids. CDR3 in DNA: TGCGCCAGCAGCTTGGCCTGGGACAGAAGCATTCAGTACTTC. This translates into CASSLAWDRSIQYF.